This TCR beta chain was profiled in a study of blood T cell repertoires in COVID-19. Germline V gene sequence: CDR1 SGDLS, CDR2 YYNGEE. The CDR3 runs to 12 residues. The ends were cut back, 4 bases at V and 8 bases at J, with 11 bases in the middle. Participants, roughly 18 to 90 years old, spanned about 26 US areas. Produced via immunoSEQ multiplex PCR; TCRdb's table is partial and in-frame only. The sample includes 300,000 to 500,000 clones, roughly 90% of them seen just once. The source material was PBMCs or T cells enriched from blood (not recorded which). The chain carries TRBV9 and TRBJ2-3, with a tentative D call TRBD1 (7 bases). The sequence came from a young woman with acute COVID-19. CDR3 bases: TGTGCCAGCAGCCCGGGGGACAGTACGCAGTATTTT. It is translated as CASSPGDSTQYF.